What follows are 24 T cell receptor beta chains derived from one specimen sequenced in a study of shared clonotypes between healthy human individuals. The naive CD8 subset, CD45RO-negative cells positively selected for CCR7, excluded terminally differentiated effector memory CD45RA+ cells. Generated by immunoSEQ multiplex PCR, the TCRdb table keeps only in-frame clones and is missing some. This table has about 820,000 clones, 80% to 95% appearing once. Sequenced sample: naive CD8+ T cells sorted from blood. The receptors here all came from a man aged 30 to 39 in good health.

V usage is TRBV10-1 and J usage is TRBJ1-5, with a tentative D call TRBD1 (5 bases). CDR1 is WNHNN, CDR2 SYGVQD, per germline (reference sequence). The V and J ends lost 7 bases and 2 bases respectively, with 21 bases between them. The CDR3 is 17 residues long. CDR3 nucleotide sequence: TGCGCCAGCATAAATGTCAGAGGGACTCTGTGCAATCAGCCCCAGCATTTT. Translated, it gives CASINVRGTLCNQPQHF.

The chain recombines TRBV9 with TRBJ2-1, with D unclear. CDR1 is SGDLS, CDR2 YYNGEE, per germline. The CDR3 totals 13 residues. Trimming left V 0 bases short and J 8 bases short, with 9 bases between. The CDR3 region has the DNA TGTGCCAGCAGCGTAGATCTCTTAGATGAGCAGTTCTTC. It encodes CASSVDLLDEQFF. Filled out from reference TRBV9 and TRBJ2-1, the complete variable domain reads DSGVTQTPKHLITATGQRVTLRCSPRSGDLSVYWYQQSLDQGLQFLIQYYNGEERAKGNILERFSAQQFPDLHSELNLSSLELGDSALYFCASSVDLLDEQFFGPGTRLTVL.

This chain joins TRBV28 and TRBJ2-1, with 10 positions matching TRBD1. With 6 bases clipped from V and 1 base from J, the junction kept 3 bases outside the gene matches. Per germline, CDR1 MDHEN and CDR2 SYDVKM. The CDR3 spans 15 residues. The DNA of the CDR3 is TGTGCCAGCAGAAGGGACAGGGGTTCCTACAATGAGCAGTTCTTC. Its protein product is CASRRDRGSYNEQFF.

The DNA for the CDR3 is TGCGCCAGCAGCTTGCTCCAGCGGGAGGCGCTAAATGAGCAGTTCTTC. Its translation: CASSLLQREALNEQFF. The chain combines TRBV5-1 with TRBJ2-1; the match to TRBD2 covers 9 bases. After removal of 1 base from V and 7 bases from J, the junction contained 9 bases not matched to a gene. CDR1 is SGHRS and CDR2 is YFSETQ in the germline V gene. The CDR3 runs to 16 residues.

V gene TRBV6-6 combines with J gene TRBJ1-5; possible D gene TRBD1, 6 bases. CDR3 length: 14 amino acids. V shed 2 bases and J shed 7 bases, with 12 bases lying between them. From germline, CDR1 is MNHNY and CDR2 SVGAGI (reference sequence). For the CDR3, the DNA is TGTGCCAGCAGTTACGCCACAGGGAGACAGCCCCAGCATTTT. This sequence encodes CASSYATGRQPQHF.

The CDR3 protein is CASSFRRGSPPQHF. Written as DNA, the CDR3 is TGTGCCAGCAGTTTCCGACGGGGCTCGCCGCCCCAGCATTTT. The J gene is TRBJ1-5, the V gene TRBV28; D might be TRBD1 (5 bases). The germline CDR1 and CDR2 sequences are MDHEN and SYDVKM. The V gene lost 3 bases and the J gene lost 9 bases, with 15 bases spanning the gap. This CDR3 is 14 amino acids long.

The chain links TRBV6-6 to TRBJ2-1; 11 nucleotides align to TRBD2. Germline assignment: CDR1 MNHNY and CDR2 SVGAGI (reference sequence). The CDR3 is made up of 15 amino acids. V dropped 6 bases and J dropped 6; count of bases not matched to a gene: 7. CDR3 nucleotide sequence: TGTGCCAGCAGCGCACTAGCGGGAGTAGTCAATGAGCAGTTCTTC. Translation gives CASSALAGVVNEQFF.

J is TRBJ2-2 and V is TRBV27, with 12 bases aligning to TRBD2. V was pared by 5 bases and J by 4 bases, with 5 bases of the junction left unmatched. The CDR3 runs to 16 residues. Germline V gene sequence: CDR1 MNHEY, CDR2 SMNVEV (reference sequence). The CDR3 here is CASSLLAGGRTGELFF. The CDR3, as DNA: TGTGCCAGCAGTCTTCTAGCGGGAGGGCGCACCGGGGAGCTGTTTTTT.

J is TRBJ1-4 and V is TRBV11-2; D call uncertain. The CDR3 totals 16 residues. Germline V gene lookup returns CDR1 SGHAT and CDR2 FQNNGV. The V and J ends lost 5 bases and 3 bases respectively, with 16 bases between them. The CDR3 coding sequence is TGTGCCAGCAGCGCCCGATCTCATACAGCTAATGAAAAACTGTTTTTT. Translation gives CASSARSHTANEKLFF.

The V gene is TRBV10-1, the J gene TRBJ2-3, with 11 nucleotides matching TRBD2. The CDR3 covers 15 residues. The trim removed 6 bases at V and 2 bases at J, leaving 4 bases unmatched. Looked up from germline, CDR1 is WNHNN and CDR2 is SYGVQD (reference sequence). CDR3 residues: CASSRLAGLTDTQYF. In DNA, the CDR3 is TGCGCCAGCAGCCGACTAGCGGGACTCACAGATACGCAGTATTTT.

A remark on this clone: Other DNA sequences of this sample code for an identical CDR3. The chain recombines TRBV27 with TRBJ2-7, with D unresolved. Trimming removed 0 bases at V and 4 bases at J, with 10 bases between. Per germline, CDR1 MNHEY and CDR2 SMNVEV (reference sequence). The CDR3 is 14 residues long. The CDR3 loop reads CASSLSGSRYEQYF. CDR3 nucleotides: TGTGCCAGCAGTTTATCTGGCAGTAGGTACGAGCAGTACTTC.

V and J are TRBV7-3 and TRBJ2-1; 11 bases map to TRBD1. The V and J ends lost 4 bases and 3 bases, in that order; junction bases with no gene match: 2. The germline V gene has CDR1 SGHTA and CDR2 FQGTGA. The CDR3 sequence is 15 residues long. The CDR3 sequence: CASSSGQGVYNEQFF. CDR3 coding DNA: TGTGCCAGCAGCTCGGGACAGGGGGTCTACAATGAGCAGTTCTTC.

This rearrangement joins TRBV6-5 to TRBJ2-7; no firm D call. CDR1 is MNHEY and CDR2 is SVGAGI in the germline V gene. CDR3 length: 14 amino acids. Trimming took off 5 bases at V and 2 bases at J, with 13 bases between the two ends. CDR3 bases: TGTGCCAGCAGTCCTTGGGAAGGAGCCTACGAGCAGTACTTC. Amino acids: CASSPWEGAYEQYF.

V is TRBV19 and J is TRBJ2-7, with 9 bases lining up with TRBD2. Germline CDR1 is LNHDA and CDR2 is SQIVND (reference sequence). The CDR3 runs to 14 residues. V lost 4 bases and J lost 2; bases outside the gene matches: 3. For the CDR3, the DNA is TGTGCCAGTAGTACTAGCGGGATGACCTACGAGCAGTACTTC. This translates into CASSTSGMTYEQYF.

This chain joins TRBV9 and TRBJ1-4; no reliable D call. Trimming removed 2 bases from V and 5 bases from J, with 10 bases in between. The CDR3 is made up of 14 amino acids. Germline assignment: CDR1 SGDLS and CDR2 YYNGEE. CDR3 sequence (DNA): TGTGCCAGCAGCGTTAATGATGTAAATGAAAAACTGTTTTTT. As protein: CASSVNDVNEKLFF.

The CDR3: CASSPRWGTSGEDEQFF. The CDR3 DNA is TGCGCCAGCAGCCCACGTTGGGGCACTAGCGGGGAAGATGAGCAGTTCTTC. The chain has TRBV4-1 and TRBJ2-1, with 10 bases identical to TRBD2. The trim removed 4 bases at V and 8 bases at J, leaving 14 bases unmatched. CDR1 and CDR2 from the germline V gene are MGHRA and YSYEKL. The CDR3 has 17 amino acids.

The V call is TRBV4-3, the J call TRBJ2-5; 8 bases fit TRBD1. Germline trimming cut 5 bases from V and 5 bases from J; bases unmatched to any gene: 19. Germline values: CDR1 LGHNA, CDR2 YSLEER. CDR3 length equals 18 residues. The CDR3 sequence: CASSAHFGQGREEETQYF. CDR3 coding DNA: TGCGCCAGCAGCGCCCATTTCGGACAGGGCCGCGAGGAGGAGACCCAGTACTTC.

The rearrangement links TRBV14 to TRBJ2-1; a weak D match, TRBD1 (6 bases). Germline V gene data show CDR1 as SGHDN and CDR2 as FVKESK. V was clipped by 4 bases and J by 8 bases, with 15 bases between them. The CDR3 sequence is 14 residues long. The CDR3 here is CASSLLTGIDEQFF. The CDR3 coding sequence is TGTGCCAGCAGCCTACTTACAGGGATCGATGAGCAGTTCTTC. Complete variable domain (other parts from reference TRBV14 and TRBJ2-1): EAGVTQFPSHSVIEKGQTVTLRCDPISGHDNLYWYRRVMGKEIKFLLHFVKESKQDESGMPNNRFLAERTGGTYSTLKVQPAELEDSGVYFCASSLLTGIDEQFFGPGTRLTVL.

The V and J genes are TRBV6-5 and TRBJ2-5, with D maybe TRBD2 (6 bases). CDR1 is MNHEY and CDR2 is SVGAGI in the germline V gene. The CDR3 spans 15 residues. V shed 0 bases and J shed 4 bases, with 12 bases lying between them. The DNA for the CDR3 is TGTGCCAGCAGTTACTCGGGGTTGGGAGGAGAGACCCAGTACTTC. Translating it yields CASSYSGLGGETQYF.

The chain links TRBV27 to TRBJ2-7; 8 positions agree with TRBD2. Trimming at V came to 5 bases and at J to 3 bases, leaving 18 bases not matched to a gene. The germline gives CDR1 MNHEY, CDR2 SMNVEV (reference sequence). The CDR3 covers 18 residues. CDR3 protein: CASSVLAGTRENDYEQYF. CDR3 in DNA: TGTGCCAGCAGTGTATTAGCGGGAACCCGCGAGAACGACTACGAGCAGTACTTC.

The genes are TRBV28 and TRBJ2-1; 8 bases are a match to TRBD1. From germline, CDR1 is MDHEN and CDR2 SYDVKM. This CDR3 is 15 amino acids long. V was pared by 5 bases and J by 2 bases, with 5 bases of the junction left unmatched. In DNA, the CDR3 is TGTGCCAGCAGTGTAGACAGGGGAGCCTACAATGAGCAGTTCTTC. Translated, it gives CASSVDRGAYNEQFF.

The CDR3 region is CASSKRQGARTYEQYF. The CDR3 region has the DNA TGTGCCAGCAGCAAAAGACAGGGGGCGCGGACCTACGAGCAGTACTTC. V and J are TRBV7-9 and TRBJ2-7, with 10 bases lining up with TRBD1. Germline values: CDR1 SEHNR, CDR2 FQNEAQ (reference sequence). V gave up 5 bases and J gave up 2 bases; unmatched junction bases: 9. There are 16 residues in the CDR3.

This sequence joins TRBV27 and TRBJ2-3, with TRBD2 matching 10 bases. The V segment lost 8 bases and the J segment 5 bases; nucleotides outside the gene matches: 7. CDR3 length equals 14 residues. Germline V lookup: CDR1 MNHEY, CDR2 SMNVEV (reference sequence). CDR3 in amino acids: CASGTSGTGDTQYF. CDR3 coding DNA: TGTGCCAGCGGAACTAGCGGGACGGGAGATACGCAGTATTTT.

The gene calls are TRBV4-2 and TRBJ2-5, with 8 bases identical to TRBD2. The CDR3 runs 17 residues. V shed 4 bases, J shed 2 bases, and the junction held 12 bases outside the gene matches. In germline, CDR1 is LGHNA, CDR2 YNFKEQ. The CDR3 bases are TGTGCCAGCAGCCCCCTTGGTAGCGGGACTGATCAAGAGACCCAGTACTTC. It is translated as CASSPLGSGTDQETQYF.